Shown below are 12 T cell receptor beta chains from a single sample sequenced in a study of long-term antiretroviral therapy in people with HIV (dated by TCRdb to 2021 to 2024). The immunoSEQ hsTCRB v3.0 assay was used at survey level resolution to sequence the TRB variable region. This is the immuneACCESS table as TCRdb keeps it, with only in-frame sequences that have V and J called. A part of the clones is gone; compared with another copy, unresolved V genes explain less than half, and the rest is unexplained. This sample holds about 26,000 clones; about 88% were observed only once. The ten largest clones represent under 5.5% of the sample. Sequencing was performed on unsorted PBMCs, taken approximately 2.7 years after starting antiretroviral therapy. The receptors stem from a man aged 35 to 55 with HIV.

The genes are TRBV5-6 and TRBJ2-1; D ambiguous. This CDR3 has 15 residues. V gave up 0 bases and J gave up 0 bases, with 7 bases separating them. Germline lookup yields CDR1 SGHDT and CDR2 YYEEEE. Here the CDR3 DNA reads TGTGCCAGCAGCTTGGATTGGAGCTCCTACAATGAGCAGTTCTTC. Translation gives CASSLDWSSYNEQFF.

The chain uses TRBV28 and TRBJ1-1; the D gene is possibly TRBD1 (5 bases). The CDR3 spans 14 residues. Germline V gene lookup returns CDR1 MDHEN and CDR2 SYDVKM. The V end was cut by 6 bases, the J end by 0 bases, with 11 bases between. CDR3 amino acids: CASSESTVNTEAFF. CDR3 nucleotide sequence: TGTGCCAGCAGCGAATCGACAGTGAACACTGAAGCTTTCTTT.

This clone was seen only once. V gene TRBV11-2 combines with J gene TRBJ1-2, with TRBD1 identical over 9 bases. V was clipped by 5 bases and J by 1 base; unmatched bases: 5. The CDR3 runs 15 residues. The germline V gene has CDR1 SGHAT and CDR2 FQNNGV. As DNA, the CDR3 is TGTGCCAGCAGCCACAACAGGGGGCGTAACTATGGCTACACCTTC. Translation: CASSHNRGRNYGYTF.

This clone was counted between two and nine times. The chain couples TRBV28 to TRBJ1-2; 7 nucleotides align to TRBD1. Germline CDR1 and CDR2: MDHEN and SYDVKM. CDR3 length: 13 amino acids. V lost 6 bases and J lost 3; bases outside the gene matches: 4. The CDR3 spells CASRPDRDYGYTF. The DNA for the CDR3 is TGTGCCAGCAGACCCGACAGGGACTATGGCTACACCTTC.

The genes are TRBV28 and TRBJ1-1, with no clear D. This CDR3 is 13 amino acids long. The germline V and J ends were trimmed by 7 bases and 8 bases, with 17 bases remaining between them. Germline lookup yields CDR1 MDHEN and CDR2 SYDVKM. CDR3 nucleotide sequence: TGTGCCAGCACCTTTGGCGGGGATCGGGAAGCTTTCTTT. Protein sequence: CASTFGGDREAFF.

CDR3 loop: CASRLAGSTDTQYF. The DNA of the CDR3 is TGTGCCAGCAGATTAGCGGGCAGCACAGATACGCAGTATTTT. The V gene is TRBV14, the J gene TRBJ2-3; 7 positions match TRBD2. The germline V gene has CDR1 SGHDN and CDR2 FVKESK. The CDR3 runs 14 residues. V shed 6 bases and J 0 bases; nucleotides not matched to a gene: 3.

The chain recombines TRBV4-3 with TRBJ2-1; D remains ambiguous. The CDR3 is made up of 16 amino acids. Trimming removed 0 bases at V and 0 bases at J, with 9 bases between. Per germline, CDR1 LGHNA and CDR2 YSLEER. The CDR3 reads CASSQDLSSSYNEQFF. The CDR3 DNA sequence: TGCGCCAGCAGCCAAGATCTCAGCAGCTCCTACAATGAGCAGTTCTTC.

This clone appeared a few times. The rearrangement joins TRBV21-1 to TRBJ1-2; the table's D call TRBD1 went unverified against the DNA. TRBV21-1 represents a pseudogene. CDR3 size: 14 residues. The CDR3 sequence is CASSTGQVGYGYTF. CDR3 sequence (DNA): TGTGCCAGCAGCACGGGACAGGTGGGCTATGGCTACACCTTC.

The chain has TRBV11-3 and TRBJ1-3, with 7 bases lining up with TRBD1. This CDR3 region has 17 residues. Germline lookup yields CDR1 SGHNT and CDR2 YENEEA. After removal of 3 bases from V and 8 bases from J, the junction contained 16 bases not matched to a gene. The CDR3 sequence: CASSLGGGGQSSDTIYF. DNA for the CDR3: TGTGCCAGCAGCTTGGGCGGCGGGGGACAGTCATCGGACACCATATATTTT.

This clone appeared a single time. This chain connects TRBV5-1 to TRBJ2-5; D may be TRBD1 (7 bases). Between the trimmed V and J ends, which lost 0 bases and 5 bases, there was a span of 11 bases. The CDR3 runs to 14 residues. Germline V CDR1 and CDR2: SGHRS, YFSETQ. CDR3 in DNA: TGCGCCAGCAGCTTGGAGGGGGCGGGGGAGACCCAGTACTTC. Protein: CASSLEGAGETQYF.

The chain has TRBV30 and TRBJ2-1; TRBD2 aligns across 9 bases. The V segment lost 4 bases and the J segment 6 bases; nucleotides outside the gene matches: 7. The CDR3 sequence is 14 residues long. The germline V gene encodes CDR1 GTSNPN and CDR2 SVGIG (reference sequence). The CDR3 loop is CAWTSGIHLNEQFF. CDR3 DNA: TGTGCCTGGACTAGCGGGATTCACCTCAATGAGCAGTTCTTC.

The rearrangement joins TRBV11-3 to TRBJ2-2; 13 bases align to TRBD2. The CDR3 runs to 16 residues. The V and J ends lost 4 bases and 5 bases, in that order; junction bases with no gene match: 4. The germline gives CDR1 SGHNT, CDR2 YENEEA. For the CDR3, the DNA is TGTGCCAGCAGCTCGAGACTAGCGGGAGGTACCGGGGAGCTGTTTTTT. Translation: CASSSRLAGGTGELFF.